Listed below are T cell receptor beta chains from one sample, sequenced in a study of Graves' ophthalmopathy and Graves' hyperthyroidism. A single record per CDR3 protein comes from TCRdb applying MiXCR to the multiplex PCR reads. The data show roughly 13,000 distinct CDR3 sequences, roughly 50% seen once. Material: peripheral blood. The receptors derive from a woman aged 25-40 years with Graves' ophthalmopathy. Each CDR3 is given with its conserved first and last residue. A D gene is named only where the DNA matches it firmly. The size field is filled for only some rows; it gives once, few, many or a size class.

v_call	clone_size	j_call	d_call	cdr3_nt	cdr3_aa
TRBV14	-	TRBJ2-1	-	TGTACCAGCAGCCTCGTCGATGATAGAAACAACGAGCAGTTCTTC	CTSSLVDDRNNEQFF
TRBV7-9	-	TRBJ2-1	-	TGTGCCAGCAGCTTAGGGCCCCTCAATGAGCAGTTCTTC	CASSLGPLNEQFF
TRBV9	-	TRBJ1-6	-	TGTGCCAGCAGCGTAAGAGGGGGAGATAATTCACCCCTCCACTTT	CASSVRGGDNSPLHF
TRBV15	-	TRBJ2-7	TRBD2	TGTGCCACCAGCAGAGATCGTGGTAGCGGGAGAACCTACGAGCAGTACTTC	CATSRDRGSGRTYEQYF
TRBV10-2	few	TRBJ1-5	-	TGCGCCAGCAGTGAGACAGGCTATCAGCCCCAGCATTTT	CASSETGYQPQHF
TRBV5-1	-	TRBJ2-7	TRBD2	TGCGCCAGCAGCAGAGCTCCTTCTAGCGGAAAGTCCTACGAGCAGTACTTC	CASSRAPSSGKSYEQYF
TRBV9	-	TRBJ2-3	-	TGTGCCAGCAGCGTAGGAGCGGAGACGTGGCCAGATACGCAGTATTTT	CASSVGAETWPDTQYF
TRBV29-1	-	TRBJ2-5	-	TGCAGCGCGGAGTACCAAGAGACCCAGTACTTC	CSAEYQETQYF
TRBV6-2/TRBV6-3	-	TRBJ1-5	-	TGTGCCAGCAGTTACGGACGGGAACCCAATCAGCCCCAGCATTTT	CASSYGREPNQPQHF
TRBV7-9	many	TRBJ1-4	-	TGTGCCAGCAGCTTCATAGGGGATGAAAAACTGTTTTTT	CASSFIGDEKLFF
TRBV6-5	many	TRBJ2-2	TRBD1	TGTGCCAGCAGGGAAGCAGGGGGCCCCGGGGAGCTGTTTTTT	CASREAGGPGELFF
TRBV10-3	many	TRBJ1-2	-	TGTGCCATCAGTGGCGGAGCCGGGTTGAACTATGGCTACACCTTC	CAISGGAGLNYGYTF
TRBV7-9	-	TRBJ2-5	-	TGTGCCAGCAGCTTTGGGGTATTTGAGAGAGACCAAGAGACCCAGTACTTC	CASSFGVFERDQETQYF
TRBV2	medium-sized	TRBJ2-6	-	TGTGCCAGCAGTGAGCAACTCTCTGGGGCCAACGTCCTGACTTTC	CASSEQLSGANVLTF
TRBV2	few	TRBJ1-5	-	TGTGCCAGCAGTCCGACAGGTAATCAGCCCCAGCATTTT	CASSPTGNQPQHF
TRBV15	-	TRBJ1-1	-	TGTGCCACCAGCAGAGATCTACAGGGCTACACTGAAGCTTTCTTT	CATSRDLQGYTEAFF
TRBV2	-	TRBJ2-1	-	TGTGCCAGCAGGATGACAGGCTCTATAGGGAATGAGCAGTTCTTC	CASRMTGSIGNEQFF
TRBV25-1	-	TRBJ2-1	TRBD2	TGTGCCAGCAGTGCTTGGACTAGCGGGAGGACCTACAATGAGCAGTTCTTC	CASSAWTSGRTYNEQFF
TRBV20-1	few	TRBJ2-3	TRBD2	TGCAGTGCTTATAGCTCTAGCGGGCGTATCACAGATACGCAGTATTTT	CSAYSSSGRITDTQYF
TRBV7-8	once	TRBJ2-7	TRBD2	TGTGCCAGCAGGCAGGGTTCAGCGGGAGTACCGCACGAGCAGTACTTC	CASRQGSAGVPHEQYF
TRBV12-2	-	TRBJ1-2	-	TGTGCAAGTCGCCCGACAGGGGAGGGTGACTATGGCTACACCTTC	CASRPTGEGDYGYTF
TRBV7-7	-	TRBJ2-1	-	TGTGCTAGCAGCCCAGCCCGGGAGTCAGTTGAGCAGTTCTTC	CASSPARESVEQFF
TRBV5-1	-	TRBJ2-1	-	TGCGCCAGCAGCTTGGTCAACATTGAGCAGTTCTTC	CASSLVNIEQFF
TRBV20-1	-	TRBJ1-6	-	TGCAGTGCTAGAGATTTCACAGGATCCTATAATTCACCCCTCCACTTT	CSARDFTGSYNSPLHF
TRBV9	-	TRBJ1-4	-	TGTGCCAGCAGCTCAACCTCGGGTGGAAAACTGTTTTTT	CASSSTSGGKLFF
TRBV4-1	-	TRBJ1-5	TRBD1	TGCGCCAGCAGCCAAGATTATGGGACAGGGGGTGATCAGCCCCAGCATTTT	CASSQDYGTGGDQPQHF
TRBV29-1	few	TRBJ2-2	-	TGCAGCGCTACGGAGGTGGGGGAGCTGTTTTTT	CSATEVGELFF
TRBV12-3/TRBV12-4	many	TRBJ1-3	-	TGTGCCAGCACGCCCCCCCTCTCTGGAAACACCATATATTTT	CASTPPLSGNTIYF
TRBV4-1	-	TRBJ2-5	TRBD1	TGCGCCAGCAGCCAAGCTGACAGGGGGCTTCAAGAGACCCAGTACTTC	CASSQADRGLQETQYF
TRBV19	many	TRBJ1-5	-	TGTGCCAGTAGTATTAGGAATCAGCCCCAGCATTTT	CASSIRNQPQHF
TRBV11-2	many	TRBJ2-4	TRBD2	TGTGCCAGCAGTATTAGCGGGAGCGCCGGAAATAACATTCAGTACTTC	CASSISGSAGNNIQYF
TRBV20-1	-	TRBJ1-2	-	TGCAGTGCTAGAGCCCCTCTGACATCTTCTAACTATGGCTACACCTTC	CSARAPLTSSNYGYTF
TRBV2	many	TRBJ2-1	-	TGTGCCAGCAGTGAAGAGATGTCGTCCTACAATGAGCAGTTCTTC	CASSEEMSSYNEQFF
TRBV19	once	TRBJ2-5	TRBD1	TGTGCCAGTAGTGGACGACAGGGGGAGACCCAGTACTTC	CASSGRQGETQYF
TRBV10-2	-	TRBJ2-5	TRBD2	TGTGCCAGCAGTGAACTAGCGGGAGGGCCGGAGACCCAGTACTTC	CASSELAGGPETQYF
TRBV29-1	many	TRBJ2-5	-	TGCAGCGTTGACCCCCAAGAGACCCAGTACTTC	CSVDPQETQYF
TRBV7-9	-	TRBJ1-6	-	TGTGCCAGCAAGTCGAGCTCCTATAATTCACCCCTCCACTTT	CASKSSSYNSPLHF
TRBV2	few	TRBJ1-1	-	TGTGCCAGCAGTGAAGCGGGGGCCATCCGGAATACTGAAGCTTTCTTT	CASSEAGAIRNTEAFF
TRBV20-1	-	TRBJ1-2	TRBD1	TGCAGTGCAGATAGTAAACGGGACAGGGGGGCCTATGGCTACACCTTC	CSADSKRDRGAYGYTF
TRBV10-2	-	TRBJ1-5	-	TGCGCCAGCAGGGGGTACGATCAGCCCCAGCATTTT	CASRGYDQPQHF
TRBV6-9	-	TRBJ2-3	-	TGTGCCAGCAAGTTTAGGCGGGACAAGCAAGATACGCAGTATTTT	CASKFRRDKQDTQYF
TRBV7-3	once	TRBJ1-6	-	TGTGCCTGCAGCTTTCTGGGAGGGAATTCACCCCTCCACTTC	CACSFLGGNSPLHF
TRBV10-2	few	TRBJ2-7	-	TGCGCCAGCAGTGAGGGAAGGAGTAGCCACGAGCAGTACTTC	CASSEGRSSHEQYF
TRBV20-1	-	TRBJ2-7	-	TGCAGTGCTAGTGGAGATGGTCGCGGGGTTTCTTACGAGCAGTACTTC	CSASGDGRGVSYEQYF
TRBV19	few	TRBJ2-7	-	TGTGCCAGCAATCAGGGGGGTTGGGACGAGCAGTACTTC	CASNQGGWDEQYF
TRBV7-6	few	TRBJ2-7	TRBD2	TGTGCCAGCAGCTTAGGATCGGGGACTAGCGGGGGAGAGCAGTACTTC	CASSLGSGTSGGEQYF
TRBV7-6	medium-sized	TRBJ2-5	-	TGTGCCAGCAGCTTAACGGGAGTGGGTGAGACCCAGTACTTC	CASSLTGVGETQYF